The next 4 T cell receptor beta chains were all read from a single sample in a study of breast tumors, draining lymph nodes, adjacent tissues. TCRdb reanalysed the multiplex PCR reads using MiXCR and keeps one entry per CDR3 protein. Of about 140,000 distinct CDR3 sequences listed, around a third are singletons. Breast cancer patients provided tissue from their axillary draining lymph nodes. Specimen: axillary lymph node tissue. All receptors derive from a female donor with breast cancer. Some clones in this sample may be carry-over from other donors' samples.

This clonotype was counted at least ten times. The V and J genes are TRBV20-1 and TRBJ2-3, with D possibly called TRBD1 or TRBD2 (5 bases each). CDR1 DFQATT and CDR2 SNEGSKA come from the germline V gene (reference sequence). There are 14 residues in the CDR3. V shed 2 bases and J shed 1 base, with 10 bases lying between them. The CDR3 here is CSARRGDGTDTQYF. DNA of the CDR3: TGCAGTGCTAGAAGAGGGGACGGCACAGATACGCAGTATTTT.

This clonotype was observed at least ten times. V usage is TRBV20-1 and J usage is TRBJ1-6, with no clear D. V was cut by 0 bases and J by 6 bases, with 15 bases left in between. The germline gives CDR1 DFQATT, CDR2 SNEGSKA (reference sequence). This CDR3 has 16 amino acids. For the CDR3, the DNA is TGCAGTGCTAGAGACCCCCCGGGGAAGGGTAATTCACCCCTCCACTTT. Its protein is CSARDPPGKGNSPLHF.

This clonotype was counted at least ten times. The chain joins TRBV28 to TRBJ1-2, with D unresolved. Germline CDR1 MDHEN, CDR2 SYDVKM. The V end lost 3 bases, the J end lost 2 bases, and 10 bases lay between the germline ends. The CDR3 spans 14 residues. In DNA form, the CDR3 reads TGTGCCAGCAGTTTCGGCGCGGGAAACTATGGCTACACCTTC. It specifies CASSFGAGNYGYTF.

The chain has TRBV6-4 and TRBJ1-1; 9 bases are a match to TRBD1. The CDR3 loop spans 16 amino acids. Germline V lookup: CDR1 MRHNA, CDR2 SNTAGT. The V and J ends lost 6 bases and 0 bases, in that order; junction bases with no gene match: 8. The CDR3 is CASSTQGARLNTEAFF. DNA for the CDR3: TGTGCCAGCAGCACACAGGGGGCGAGATTGAACACTGAAGCTTTCTTT.